This T cell receptor (beta chain) was sequenced during a study of blood T cell repertoires in COVID-19. The sample holds a few counts of this clone. Clones were sequenced by immunoSEQ multiplex PCR, and TCRdb holds only the in-frame ones, with some missing. The sample carries some 150,000 clones, roughly nine tenths recorded once. CDR3 length: 16 residues. Germline V gene data show CDR1 as SGHKS and CDR2 as YYEKEE (reference sequence). Trimming took 4 bases from V and 6 from J, leaving 22 bases between them. Material: peripheral blood. The chain employs TRBV5-5 and TRBJ1-2; D is ambiguous. This clonotype originated in a human donor in a cohort sampled during active COVID-19. The CDR3 region has the DNA TGTGCCAGCAGCGAGAACACAGTACGCAGGATCGATGGCTACACCTTC. Its translation: CASSENTVRRIDGYTF. Combining the CDR3 with reference TRBV5-5 and TRBJ1-2 gives the whole variable domain DAGVTQSPTHLIKTRGQQVTLRCSPISGHKSVSWYQQVLGQGPQFIFQYYEKEERGRGNFPDRFSARQFPNYSSELNVNALLLGDSALYLCASSENTVRRIDGYTFGSGTRLTVV.